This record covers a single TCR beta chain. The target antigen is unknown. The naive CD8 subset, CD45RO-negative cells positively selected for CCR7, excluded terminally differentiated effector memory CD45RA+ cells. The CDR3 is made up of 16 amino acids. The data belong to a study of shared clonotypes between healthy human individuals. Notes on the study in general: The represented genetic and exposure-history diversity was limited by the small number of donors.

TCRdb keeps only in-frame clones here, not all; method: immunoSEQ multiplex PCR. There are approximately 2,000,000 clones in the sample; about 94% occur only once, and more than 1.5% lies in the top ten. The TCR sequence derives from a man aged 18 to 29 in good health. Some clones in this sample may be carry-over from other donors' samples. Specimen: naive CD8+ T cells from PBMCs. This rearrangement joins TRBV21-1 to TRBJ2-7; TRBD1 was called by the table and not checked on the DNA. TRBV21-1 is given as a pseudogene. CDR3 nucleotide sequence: TGTGCCAGCAGCAAAGCGCGCAGGGGCCCTTTCTACGAGCAGTACTTC. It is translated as CASSKARRGPFYEQYF.